This TCR beta chain was profiled in a study of cytomegalovirus exposure and HLA in healthy donors. At the level of the study: Researchers found that about 82% of just under 400 genotyped donors fell within the Caucasian-associated ancestry cluster.

Concerning this clone: Its antigen remains unknown.

Vbeta (60) and Jbeta (13) primers were used in the PCR. Sequencing used immunoSEQ multiplex PCR; TCRdb keeps in-frame clones, though not all of them. The table shows 130,000 to 150,000 clones, with around three quarters occurring only once. General study results and limits: Among immune exposure information, only CMV serostatus was available. HLA-A and HLA-B allele assignments for most subjects were reportedly predicted accurately using TCR beta sequences.

Source material: PBMCs. The TCR comes from a man aged 35-49 years in good health and CMV-seropositive.

CDR3 amino acids: CARRRLAGEQFF. DNA of the CDR3: TGTGCCAGAAGACGGCTAGCGGGGGAGCAGTTCTTC. This chain links TRBV5-3 with TRBJ2-1; 9 bases line up with TRBD2. TRBV5-3 is assigned to the ORF class and has an uncertain function. This CDR3 comprises 12 residues. The V segment lost 5 bases and the J segment 10 bases; nucleotides outside the gene matches: 4.